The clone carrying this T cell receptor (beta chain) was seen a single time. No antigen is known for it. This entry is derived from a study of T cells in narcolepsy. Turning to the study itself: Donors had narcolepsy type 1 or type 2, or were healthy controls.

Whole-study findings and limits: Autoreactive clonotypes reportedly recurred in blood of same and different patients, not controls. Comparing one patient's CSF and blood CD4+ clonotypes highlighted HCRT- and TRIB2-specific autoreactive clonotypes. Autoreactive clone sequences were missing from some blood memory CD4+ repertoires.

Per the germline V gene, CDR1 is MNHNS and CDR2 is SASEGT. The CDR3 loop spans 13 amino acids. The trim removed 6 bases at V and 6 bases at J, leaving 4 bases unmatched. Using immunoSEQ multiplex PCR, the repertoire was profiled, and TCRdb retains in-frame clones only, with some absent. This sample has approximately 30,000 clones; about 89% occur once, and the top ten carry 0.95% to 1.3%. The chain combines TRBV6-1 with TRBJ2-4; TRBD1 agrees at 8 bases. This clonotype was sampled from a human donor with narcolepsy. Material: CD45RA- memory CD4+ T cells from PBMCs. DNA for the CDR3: TGTGCCAGCAGGGGGACAGGCGTAAACATTCAGTACTTC. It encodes CASRGTGVNIQYF.